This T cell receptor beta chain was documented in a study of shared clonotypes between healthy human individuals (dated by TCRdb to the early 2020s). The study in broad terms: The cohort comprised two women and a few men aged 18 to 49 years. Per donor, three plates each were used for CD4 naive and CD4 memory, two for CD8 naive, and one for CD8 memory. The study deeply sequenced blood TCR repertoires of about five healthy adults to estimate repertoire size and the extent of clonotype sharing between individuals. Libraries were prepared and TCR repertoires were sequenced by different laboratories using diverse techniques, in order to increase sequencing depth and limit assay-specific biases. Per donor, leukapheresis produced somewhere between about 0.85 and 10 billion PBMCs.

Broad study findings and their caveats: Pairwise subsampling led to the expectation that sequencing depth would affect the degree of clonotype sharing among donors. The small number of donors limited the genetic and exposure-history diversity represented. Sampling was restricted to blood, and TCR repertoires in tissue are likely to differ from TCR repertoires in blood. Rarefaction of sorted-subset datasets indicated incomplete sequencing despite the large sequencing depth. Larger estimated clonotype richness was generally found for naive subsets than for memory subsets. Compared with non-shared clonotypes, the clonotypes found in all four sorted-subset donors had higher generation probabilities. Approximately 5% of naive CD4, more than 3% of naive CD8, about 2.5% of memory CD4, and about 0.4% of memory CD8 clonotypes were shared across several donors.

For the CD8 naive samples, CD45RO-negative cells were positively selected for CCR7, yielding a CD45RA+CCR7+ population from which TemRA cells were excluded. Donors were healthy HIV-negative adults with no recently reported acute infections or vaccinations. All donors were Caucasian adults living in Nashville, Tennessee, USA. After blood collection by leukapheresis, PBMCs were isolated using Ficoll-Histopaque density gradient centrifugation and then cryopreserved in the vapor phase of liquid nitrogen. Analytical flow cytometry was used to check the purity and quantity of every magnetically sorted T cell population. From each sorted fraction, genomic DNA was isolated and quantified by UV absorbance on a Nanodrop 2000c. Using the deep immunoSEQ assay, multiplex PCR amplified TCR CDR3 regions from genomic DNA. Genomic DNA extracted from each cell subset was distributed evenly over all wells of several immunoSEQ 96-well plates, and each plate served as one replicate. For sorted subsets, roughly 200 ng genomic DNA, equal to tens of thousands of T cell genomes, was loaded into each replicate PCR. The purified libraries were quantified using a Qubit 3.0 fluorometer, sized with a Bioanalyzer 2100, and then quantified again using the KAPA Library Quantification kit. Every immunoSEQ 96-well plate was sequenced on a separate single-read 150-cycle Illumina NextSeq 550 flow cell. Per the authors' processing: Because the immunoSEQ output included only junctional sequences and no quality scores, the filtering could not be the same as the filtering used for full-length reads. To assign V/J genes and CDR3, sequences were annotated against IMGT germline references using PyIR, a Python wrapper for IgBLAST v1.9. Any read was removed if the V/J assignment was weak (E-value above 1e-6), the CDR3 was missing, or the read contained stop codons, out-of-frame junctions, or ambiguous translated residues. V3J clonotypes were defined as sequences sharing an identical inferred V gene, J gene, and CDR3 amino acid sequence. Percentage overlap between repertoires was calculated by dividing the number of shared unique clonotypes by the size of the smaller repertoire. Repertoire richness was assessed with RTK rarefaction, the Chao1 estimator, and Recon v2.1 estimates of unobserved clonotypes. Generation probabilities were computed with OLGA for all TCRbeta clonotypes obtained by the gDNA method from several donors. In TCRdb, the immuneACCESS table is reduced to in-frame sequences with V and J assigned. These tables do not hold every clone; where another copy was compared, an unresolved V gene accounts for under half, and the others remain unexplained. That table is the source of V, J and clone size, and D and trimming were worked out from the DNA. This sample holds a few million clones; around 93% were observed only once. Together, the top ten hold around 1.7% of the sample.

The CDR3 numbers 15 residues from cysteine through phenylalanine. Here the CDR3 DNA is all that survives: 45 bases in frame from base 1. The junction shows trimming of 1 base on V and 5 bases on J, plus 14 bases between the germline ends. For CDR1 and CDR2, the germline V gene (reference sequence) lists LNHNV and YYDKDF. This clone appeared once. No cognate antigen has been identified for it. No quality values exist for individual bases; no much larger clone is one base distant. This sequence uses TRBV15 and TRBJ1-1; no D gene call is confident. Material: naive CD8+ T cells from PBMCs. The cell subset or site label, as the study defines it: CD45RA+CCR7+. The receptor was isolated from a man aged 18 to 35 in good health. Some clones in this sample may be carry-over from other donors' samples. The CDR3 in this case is CATSRGSVVQTEAFF. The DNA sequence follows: TGTGCCACCAGCAGAGGGTCCGTGGTGCAGACTGAAGCTTTCTTT.